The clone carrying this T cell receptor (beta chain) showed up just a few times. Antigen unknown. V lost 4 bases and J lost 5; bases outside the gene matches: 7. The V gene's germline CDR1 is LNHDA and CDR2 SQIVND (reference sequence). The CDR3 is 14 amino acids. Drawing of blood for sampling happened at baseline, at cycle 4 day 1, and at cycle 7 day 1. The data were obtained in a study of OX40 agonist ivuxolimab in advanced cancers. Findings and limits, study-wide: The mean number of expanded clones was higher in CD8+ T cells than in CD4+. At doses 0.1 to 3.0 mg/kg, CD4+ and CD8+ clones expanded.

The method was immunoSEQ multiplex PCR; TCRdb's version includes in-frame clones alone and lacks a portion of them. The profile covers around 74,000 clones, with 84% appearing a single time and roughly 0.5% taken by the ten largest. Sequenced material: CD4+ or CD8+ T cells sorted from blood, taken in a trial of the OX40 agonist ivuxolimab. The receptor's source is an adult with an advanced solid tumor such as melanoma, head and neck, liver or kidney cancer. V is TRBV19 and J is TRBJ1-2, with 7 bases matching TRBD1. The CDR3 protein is CASSTGTVEYGYTF. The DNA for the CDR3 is TGTGCCAGTAGTACTGGGACAGTAGAGTATGGCTACACCTTC.